A selection of T cell receptor beta chains follows, all from one sample in a study of T-cell reconstitution after alpha-beta-depleted transplantation in children. MiXCR was run by TCRdb on the PCR reads, yielding one entry per CDR3 protein. The sample shows about 980,000 distinct CDR3 sequences, roughly 29% of them seen only once. Material: PBMCs, mostly from graft donor cells, obtained 360 days after TCRalphabeta/CD19-depleted stem cell transplant. The receptors here all came from a boy in the first two years of life who had a stem cell transplant for SCID, so the T cells may come from the graft donor. CDR3s leave out the opening cysteine and the closing phenylalanine or tryptophan. The order of the fields is J gene, V gene, CDR3 protein.

>TRBJ1-1|TRBV7-2
ASSLGAAGTEAF
>TRBJ2-7|TRBV7-2
ASSLYRDHEQY
>TRBJ2-5|TRBV6-1
ATTSQGTSQETQY
>TRBJ2-2|TRBV5-5
ASSFGGFTGELF
>TRBJ2-2|TRBV11-2
ASSSSGVSSANTGELF
>TRBJ2-5|TRBV3-1
ASSQRGEETQY
>TRBJ2-7|TRBV28
ASRLTGEQY
>TRBJ1-4|TRBV29-1
SVESRTKEKLF
>TRBJ2-5|TRBV29-1
SVVLYRGLGETQY
>TRBJ1-3|TRBV5-1
ASSLDSHSGNTIY
>TRBJ2-7|TRBV7-2
ASSLSGFRLAGDSYEQY
>TRBJ2-6|TRBV5-1
ASSLVAGNGANVLT
>TRBJ1-1|TRBV28
ASNFMVGPQNTEAF
>TRBJ2-7|TRBV5-5
ASSLIWDPSDEQY
>TRBJ2-2|TRBV2
ASIGAGENTGELF
>TRBJ2-4|TRBV7-9
ASSFPGGNIQY
>TRBJ1-2|TRBV11-3
ASSLDSSAVHGYT
>TRBJ1-5|TRBV12-3/TRBV12-4
ASSKDGNQPQH
>TRBJ1-5|TRBV5-1
ASSLNAESNQPQH
>TRBJ2-7|TRBV4-1
ASSQGPGQGSYEQY
>TRBJ2-5|TRBV7-2
ASSLFRQGGETQY
>TRBJ2-7|TRBV7-2
ASSLAGTETYEQY
>TRBJ1-1|TRBV4-2
ASSHGGLSPEAF
>TRBJ2-7|TRBV5-6
ASSLGQGTGEQY
>TRBJ1-1|TRBV6-5
ASSYSWNTEAF
>TRBJ2-3|TRBV12-3/TRBV12-4
ASRRSGLGADTQY
>TRBJ1-1|TRBV4-1
ASSQGQGEAF
>TRBJ1-1|TRBV5-4
ASSPAAGAGVDTEAF
>TRBJ1-1|TRBV7-9
ASSLEGTRVWGTEAF
>TRBJ1-5|TRBV20-1
SASWGGLNQPQH
>TRBJ2-1|TRBV6-1
ASSSRGGASPF
>TRBJ1-1|TRBV7-9
ASSPGGTLNTEAF
>TRBJ2-1|TRBV12-5
ASALRLAGAVYNEQF
>TRBJ1-5|TRBV20-1
SARGPGDQPQH
>TRBJ2-1|TRBV4-1
ASSQERGSSYNEQF